This TCR beta chain emerged from a study of tumor-infiltrating lymphocytes in primary liver carcinoma. This clonotype occurred once. A much larger clone differs from this one at a single base, so this may be a read error. Alongside blood RNA obtained from unsorted whole blood, germline DNA was also extracted. With 500 ng total RNA as template and a constant-region primer, TCR beta cDNA was made. It was through three nested multiplex PCR rounds of slightly modified ARM-PCR that TCR beta libraries arose. TCRdb fed the multiplex PCR reads into MiXCR, producing one record per CDR3 protein. The profile shows about 310,000 distinct CDR3 sequences, almost 60% of them singletons. The specimen was peripheral blood. The sequence was obtained from a woman under 40 with primary liver carcinoma and hepatitis B virus infection.

CDR3 DNA: TGTACCAGCAGTTTAGGGCCACGTACTGAAGCTTTCTTT. Translating it yields CTSSLGPRTEAFF. This rearrangement joins TRBV12-3 or TRBV12-4 to TRBJ1-1; D unresolved. The CDR3 runs to 13 residues.